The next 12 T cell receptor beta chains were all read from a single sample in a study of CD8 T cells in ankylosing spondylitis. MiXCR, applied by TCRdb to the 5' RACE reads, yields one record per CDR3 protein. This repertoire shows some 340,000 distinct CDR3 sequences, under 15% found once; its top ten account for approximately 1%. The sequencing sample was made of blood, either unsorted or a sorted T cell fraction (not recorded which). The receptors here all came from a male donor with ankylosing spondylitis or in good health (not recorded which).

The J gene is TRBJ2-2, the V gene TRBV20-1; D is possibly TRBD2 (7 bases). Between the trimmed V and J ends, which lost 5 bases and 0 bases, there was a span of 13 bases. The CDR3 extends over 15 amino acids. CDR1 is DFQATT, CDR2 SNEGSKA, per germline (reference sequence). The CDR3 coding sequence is TGCAGTGCTTCAGGCGGGGGCCCGAACACCGGGGAGCTGTTTTTT. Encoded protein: CSASGGGPNTGELFF.

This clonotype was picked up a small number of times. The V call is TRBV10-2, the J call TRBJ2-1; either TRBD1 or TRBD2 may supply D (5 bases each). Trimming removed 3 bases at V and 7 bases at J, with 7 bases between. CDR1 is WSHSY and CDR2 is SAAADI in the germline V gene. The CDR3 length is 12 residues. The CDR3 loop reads CASSEWGNEQFF. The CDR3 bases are TGCGCCAGCAGTGAATGGGGGAATGAGCAGTTCTTC.

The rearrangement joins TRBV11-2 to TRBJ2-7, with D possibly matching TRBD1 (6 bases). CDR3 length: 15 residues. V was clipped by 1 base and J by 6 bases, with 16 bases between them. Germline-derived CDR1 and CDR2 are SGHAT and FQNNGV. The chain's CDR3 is CASSLGTGSKTEQYF. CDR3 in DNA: TGTGCCAGCAGCTTAGGCACAGGGAGTAAGACCGAGCAGTACTTC.

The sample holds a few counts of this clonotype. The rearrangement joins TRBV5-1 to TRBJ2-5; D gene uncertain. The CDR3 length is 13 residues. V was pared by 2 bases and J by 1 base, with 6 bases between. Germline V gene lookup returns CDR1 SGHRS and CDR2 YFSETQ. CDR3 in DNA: TGCGCCAGCAGCTTCCGGCTCCAAGAGACCCAGTACTTC. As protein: CASSFRLQETQYF.

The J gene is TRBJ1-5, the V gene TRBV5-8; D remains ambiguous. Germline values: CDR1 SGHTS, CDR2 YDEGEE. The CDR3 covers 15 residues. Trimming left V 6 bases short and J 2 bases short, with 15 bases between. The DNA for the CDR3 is TGTGCCAGCACCCGGGGAGGGTTCGGCAATCAGCCCCAGCATTTT. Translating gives CASTRGGFGNQPQHF.

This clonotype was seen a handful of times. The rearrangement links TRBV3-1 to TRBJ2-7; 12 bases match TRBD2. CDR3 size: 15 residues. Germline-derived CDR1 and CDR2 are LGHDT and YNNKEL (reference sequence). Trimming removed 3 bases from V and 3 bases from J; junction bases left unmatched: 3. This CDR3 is CASSQASGGVYEQYF. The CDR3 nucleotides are TGTGCCAGCAGCCAGGCTAGCGGGGGGGTCTACGAGCAGTACTTC.

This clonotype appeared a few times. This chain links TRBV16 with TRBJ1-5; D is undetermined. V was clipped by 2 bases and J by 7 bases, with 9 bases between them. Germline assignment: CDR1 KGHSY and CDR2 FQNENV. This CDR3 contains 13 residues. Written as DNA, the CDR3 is TGTGCCAGCAGCCAAGAAAGATTCCAGCCCCAGCATTTT. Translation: CASSQERFQPQHF.

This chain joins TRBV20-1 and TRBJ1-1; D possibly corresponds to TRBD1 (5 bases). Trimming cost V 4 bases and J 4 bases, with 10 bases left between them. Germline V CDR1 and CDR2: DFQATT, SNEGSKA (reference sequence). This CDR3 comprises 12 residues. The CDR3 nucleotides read TGCAGTGCTAAAAGGAGGGGCACTGAAGCTTTCTTT. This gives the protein CSAKRRGTEAFF.

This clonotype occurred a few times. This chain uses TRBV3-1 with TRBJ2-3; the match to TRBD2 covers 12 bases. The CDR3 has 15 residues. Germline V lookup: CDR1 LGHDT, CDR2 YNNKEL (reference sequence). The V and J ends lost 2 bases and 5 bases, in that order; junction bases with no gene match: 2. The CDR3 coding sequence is TGTGCCAGCAGCCAACTAGCGGGGGGGAAAGATACGCAGTATTTT. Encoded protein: CASSQLAGGKDTQYF.

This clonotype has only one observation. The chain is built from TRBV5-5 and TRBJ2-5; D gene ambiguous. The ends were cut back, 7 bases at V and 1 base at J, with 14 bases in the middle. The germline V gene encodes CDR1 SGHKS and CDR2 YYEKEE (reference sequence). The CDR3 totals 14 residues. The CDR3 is CASGILTGQETQYF. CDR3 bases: TGTGCCAGCGGGATCCTGACGGGCCAAGAGACCCAGTACTTC.

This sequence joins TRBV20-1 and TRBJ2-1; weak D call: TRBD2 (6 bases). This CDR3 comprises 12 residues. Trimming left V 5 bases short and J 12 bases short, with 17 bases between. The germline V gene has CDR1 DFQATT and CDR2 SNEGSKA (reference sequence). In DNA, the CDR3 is TGCAGTGCTGCAGCGGGTGCAAAAGTGCAGTTCTTC. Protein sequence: CSAAAGAKVQFF.

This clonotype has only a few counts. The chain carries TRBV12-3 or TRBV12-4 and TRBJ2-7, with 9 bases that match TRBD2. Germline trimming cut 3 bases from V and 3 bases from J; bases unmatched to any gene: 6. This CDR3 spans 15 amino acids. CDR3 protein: CASSLGAGGYYEQYF. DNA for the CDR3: TGTGCCAGCAGTTTGGGAGCGGGGGGCTACTACGAGCAGTACTTC.